This T cell receptor (beta chain) was sequenced in a study of T-cell memory formation after mild COVID-19. Germline assignment: CDR1 MNHEY and CDR2 SVGEGT. After removal of 6 bases from V and 4 bases from J, the junction contained 12 bases not matched to a gene. This CDR3 comprises 15 residues. TCRdb processed the 5' RACE reads anew with MiXCR; each CDR3 protein has one entry. The table records some 200,000 distinct CDR3 sequences, around 9.1% of them present only once. Sequencing was performed on PBMCs or a T cell subset sorted from them (not recorded which). The TCR originated in a man between 18 and 35 years old who had mild COVID-19 (a few samples of this study predate the infection). Cell type and time point are not known. This sequence joins TRBV6-2 or TRBV6-3 and TRBJ2-7, with TRBD1 matching 7 bases. Here the CDR3 reads CASRHGTDDYYEQYF. CDR3 nucleotide sequence: TGTGCCAGCAGGCACGGGACAGACGACTATTACGAGCAGTACTTC.